The present TCR beta chain was sequenced within a study of early T cells in non-severe SARS-CoV-2 infection. As for the study in general: With bulk RNA from unsorted whole blood as input, sequencing yielded unpaired chains.

This clonotype was counted ten times or more. Its antigen is not known. Findings and caveats of the study: CD4 and private specificities were missed by VDJdb matching, which favored anti-spike CD8 responses.

The TCR library protocol attached unique molecular identifiers to the individual cDNA molecules. One entry per CDR3 protein, called by TCRdb with MiXCR from the 5' RACE reads. The sample contains about 30,000 distinct CDR3 sequences, roughly 6.6% of which appear only once. CDR1 is SGHRS, CDR2 YFSETQ, per germline. The germline V and J ends were trimmed by 7 bases and 6 bases, with 7 bases remaining between them. The CDR3 covers 11 residues. The TCR was taken from an adult who was a healthcare worker with PCR-confirmed SARS-CoV-2 infection or an uninfected control (not recorded which). Source material: whole blood. This sequence joins TRBV5-1 and TRBJ2-2; perhaps TRBD2 as D (6 bases). The CDR3 spells CASRGAGELFF. The CDR3 bases are TGCGCCAGCCGCGGGGCCGGGGAGCTGTTTTTT. Full variable domain (missing parts from reference TRBV5-1 and TRBJ2-2): KAGVTQTPRYLIKTRGQQVTLSCSPISGHRSVSWYQQTPGQGLQFLFEYFSETQRNKGNFPGRFSGRQFSNSRSEMNVSTLELGDSALYLCASRGAGELFFGEGSRLTVL.